The rows below give T cell receptor beta chains drawn from one sample of a study of beta chain features in type 1 diabetes. Only in-frame clones appear in the TCRdb table, and some are missing; sequencing was by immunoSEQ multiplex PCR. The table has hundreds of thousands of clones, about 12% seen once; the top ten hold 0.017%. The material sequenced was naive CD4+ T cells from blood. Source of these receptors: a man between 18 and 29 years old in good health. The CDR3 runs from the conserved cysteine through the conserved F or W. A D gene is named only where the DNA matches it firmly. Not all rows give a size; the values are once, few, many and, for expanded clones, a class.

clone_size | j_call | v_call | d_call | cdr3_nt | cdr3_aa
. | TRBJ1-5 | TRBV10-3 | . | TGTGCCATCAGTGAGTCTGGAGCTCAGCCCCAGCATTTT | CAISESGAQPQHF
. | TRBJ1-1 | TRBV19 | . | TGTGCCAGTGTGTTGTCCGCTGAAGCTTTCTTT | CASVLSAEAFF
few | TRBJ1-1 | TRBV6-5 | . | TGTGCCAGCAGTTACGTCTCGGTGAACACTGAAGCTTTCTTT | CASSYVSVNTEAFF
. | TRBJ2-5 | TRBV2 | TRBD1 | TGTGCCAGCAGCGGTGGGACAGGGGCTGGAGAGACCCAGTACTTC | CASSGGTGAGETQYF
few | TRBJ2-7 | TRBV9 | TRBD1 | TGTGCCAGCAGCGTAGCTCCGTTTTCCGGGACAGGGGGTTACGAGCAGTACTTC | CASSVAPFSGTGGYEQYF
few | TRBJ1-1 | TRBV30 | . | TGTGCCTGGAACTCACTCCTGAACACTGAAGCTTTCTTT | CAWNSLLNTEAFF
. | TRBJ1-2 | TRBV7-2 | . | TGTGCCAGCAGCTTAGCTGTGGGCGTCAACTATGGCTACACCTTC | CASSLAVGVNYGYTF
. | TRBJ1-5 | TRBV19 | . | TGTGCCAGTACCCTCCACCCCAGGTTGAGCAATCAGCCCCAGCATTTT | CASTLHPRLSNQPQHF
. | TRBJ1-2 | TRBV9 | TRBD1 | TGTGCCAGCAGAAGGACAGGGATAAACTATGGCTACACCTTC | CASRRTGINYGYTF
few | TRBJ1-6 | TRBV7-9 | TRBD1 | TGTGCCAGCAGCCCCGACAGGGGAAAAACTAATTCACCCCTCCACTTT | CASSPDRGKTNSPLHF
few | TRBJ2-5 | TRBV30 | . | TGTGCCTGGAGTGGCGGCGCGTGGGAGACCCAGTACTTC | CAWSGGAWETQYF
. | TRBJ2-1 | TRBV28 | TRBD1 | TGTGCCAGCAGATTTCCGGGACAGGGGGGGAATGAGCAGTTCTTC | CASRFPGQGGNEQFF
. | TRBJ2-7 | TRBV4-2 | TRBD2 | TGTGCCAGCAGCCTCGGACTAGCGGGGGAACCCTACGAGCAGTACTTC | CASSLGLAGEPYEQYF
. | TRBJ2-2 | TRBV9 | TRBD2 | TGTGCCAGCAGCGTGGGGGGGGAAGGTACCGGGGAGCTGTTTTTT | CASSVGGEGTGELFF
few | TRBJ2-7 | TRBV7-2 | TRBD1 | TGTGCCAGCACCTCCGACAGGGTTTTCAACGAGCAGTACTTC | CASTSDRVFNEQYF
. | TRBJ2-5 | TRBV10-3 | TRBD1 | TGTGCCATCAGCCGGGACAGGGAGCAAGAGACCCAGTACTTC | CAISRDREQETQYF
few | TRBJ2-7 | TRBV5-1 | . | TGCGCCAGCAGCGTAACAGGGTTTAACTCCTACGAGCAGTACTTC | CASSVTGFNSYEQYF
. | TRBJ2-7 | TRBV4-3 | TRBD1 | TGCGCCAGCAGCCTCATTTACGACAGGGGAACCTACGAGCAGTACTTC | CASSLIYDRGTYEQYF
few | TRBJ1-2 | TRBV11-1 | . | TGTGCCAGCAGCCTATCGGACGGAGGCTATGGCTACACCTTC | CASSLSDGGYGYTF
. | TRBJ2-2 | TRBV7-2 | . | TGTGCCAGCAGCTTGCGGTCAATCGAAACCGGGGAGCTGTTTTTT | CASSLRSIETGELFF
. | TRBJ2-1 | TRBV29-1 | TRBD1 | TGCAGCGGCCCGGGACAGGGAATTAATGAGCAGTTCTTC | CSGPGQGINEQFF
few | TRBJ2-1 | TRBV5-1 | TRBD2 | TGCGCCAGCAGCATAACTAGCGGGAGCGTCAATGAGCAGTTCTTC | CASSITSGSVNEQFF
few | TRBJ2-7 | TRBV4-3 | . | TGCGCCAGCAGCCAGAATGAGGCAGGGCTCAACGAGCAGTACTTC | CASSQNEAGLNEQYF
. | TRBJ2-3 | TRBV7-2 | . | TGTGCCAGCAGCTTAATGTCCAGGGGGGCAGATACGCAGTATTTT | CASSLMSRGADTQYF
. | TRBJ1-2 | TRBV4-3 | TRBD1 | TGCGCCAGCAGCCTAGCTGGGACAGGGAATGGCTACACCTTC | CASSLAGTGNGYTF
. | TRBJ2-1 | TRBV6-1 | . | TGTGCCACCCCTCGGGACTCGATAACACAGTTCTTC | CATPRDSITQFF
. | TRBJ2-3 | TRBV4-3 | . | TGCGCCAGCAGCCAAACCCCTGGGACTCCTACAGATACGCAGTATTTT | CASSQTPGTPTDTQYF
. | TRBJ1-1 | TRBV19 | TRBD1 | TGTGCCAGTACCACGACAGGGGCCGAGACTGAAGCTTTCTTT | CASTTTGAETEAFF
. | TRBJ1-2 | TRBV30 | . | TGTGCCTGGGGGAGGGATTTCTATGGCTACACCTTC | CAWGRDFYGYTF
once | TRBJ2-1 | TRBV28 | TRBD2 | TGTGCCAGCAGTTCGGGAGCGGGAAATATGTACAATGAGCAGTTCTTC | CASSSGAGNMYNEQFF
. | TRBJ2-7 | TRBV5-1 | TRBD1 | TGCGCCAGCGCCCCGGCAGGGGGCTCCTACGAGCAGTACTTC | CASAPAGGSYEQYF
. | TRBJ1-2 | TRBV5-1 | . | TGCGCCAGCAGGGACGGGACACCCGTTCTTGATGGCTACACCTTC | CASRDGTPVLDGYTF
few | TRBJ2-5 | TRBV9 | TRBD1 | TGTGCCAGCAGCGCCGACAGGGGGCCAGGAGAGACCCAGTACTTC | CASSADRGPGETQYF
few | TRBJ2-5 | TRBV19 | TRBD1 | TGTGCCAGTAGGGACAGGGGCGAAGAGACCCAGTACTTC | CASRDRGEETQYF
. | TRBJ2-2 | TRBV28 | TRBD1 | TGTGCCAGCAGTTTAGGGGACAGGGGGAAGAACACCGGGGAGCTGTTTTTT | CASSLGDRGKNTGELFF
few | TRBJ2-7 | TRBV7-2 | . | TGTGCCAGCAGCGTCAGCTCCTACGAGCAGTACTTC | CASSVSSYEQYF
few | TRBJ2-7 | TRBV30 | . | TGTGCCTACCGCGGGGTCCACGAGCAGTACTTC | CAYRGVHEQYF
few | TRBJ1-5 | TRBV4-2 | . | TGTGCCAGCAGCCAAGGGGGGGGAATCAATCAGCCCCAGCATTTT | CASSQGGGINQPQHF
. | TRBJ2-5 | TRBV9 | TRBD2 | TGTGCCAGCAATGCGGGAGGTGGGGAGACCCAGTACTTC | CASNAGGGETQYF
. | TRBJ2-2 | TRBV6-5 | TRBD2 | TGTGCCAGCGGGGGGGACTACTACACCGGGGAGCTGTTTTTT | CASGGDYYTGELFF
. | TRBJ2-1 | TRBV7-2 | . | TGTGCCAGCAGCTCATCCGGGATCCGGGAGAATGAGCAGTTCTTC | CASSSSGIRENEQFF
. | TRBJ1-1 | TRBV5-4 | . | TGTGCCAGCAGCGTTTCAATGAACACTGAAGCTTTCTTT | CASSVSMNTEAFF
few | TRBJ1-1 | TRBV5-4 | . | TGTGCCAGCAGCAAGGACGGGAAGAACACTGAAGCTTTCTTT | CASSKDGKNTEAFF
. | TRBJ2-2 | TRBV7-2 | . | TGTGCCAGCAGCCTACGGGGGAGCGGGGAGCTGTTTTTT | CASSLRGSGELFF
few | TRBJ2-1 | TRBV18 | . | TGTGCCAGCTGGACTACGGGCAATGAGCAGTTCTTC | CASWTTGNEQFF
few | TRBJ2-1 | TRBV7-2 | TRBD2 | TGTGCCAGCAGCTTAGAGTTGGCGGGAGGGTACAATGAGCAGTTCTTC | CASSLELAGGYNEQFF
. | TRBJ1-5 | TRBV7-9 | . | TGTGCCAGCAGCCCAGGGATTCAGCCCCAGCATTTT | CASSPGIQPQHF
few | TRBJ2-7 | TRBV28 | . | TGTGCCAGCAGTTTCGCCTACGAGCAGTACTTC | CASSFAYEQYF
. | TRBJ2-7 | TRBV2 | . | TGTGCCAGCAATGGACCGGGAAGAGCCTACGAGCAGTACTTC | CASNGPGRAYEQYF
. | TRBJ1-6 | TRBV28 | . | TGTGCCAGCAGTACCCCCGACGGGGGGTATTCACCCCTCCACTTT | CASSTPDGGYSPLHF
few | TRBJ1-1 | TRBV28 | . | TGTGCCAGCACCCGAGACCAGGGAATCACTGAAGCTTTCTTT | CASTRDQGITEAFF
few | TRBJ2-7 | TRBV7-2 | . | TGTGCCAGCAGCTTAGTAGGACTTACTTCCTACGAGCAGTACTTC | CASSLVGLTSYEQYF